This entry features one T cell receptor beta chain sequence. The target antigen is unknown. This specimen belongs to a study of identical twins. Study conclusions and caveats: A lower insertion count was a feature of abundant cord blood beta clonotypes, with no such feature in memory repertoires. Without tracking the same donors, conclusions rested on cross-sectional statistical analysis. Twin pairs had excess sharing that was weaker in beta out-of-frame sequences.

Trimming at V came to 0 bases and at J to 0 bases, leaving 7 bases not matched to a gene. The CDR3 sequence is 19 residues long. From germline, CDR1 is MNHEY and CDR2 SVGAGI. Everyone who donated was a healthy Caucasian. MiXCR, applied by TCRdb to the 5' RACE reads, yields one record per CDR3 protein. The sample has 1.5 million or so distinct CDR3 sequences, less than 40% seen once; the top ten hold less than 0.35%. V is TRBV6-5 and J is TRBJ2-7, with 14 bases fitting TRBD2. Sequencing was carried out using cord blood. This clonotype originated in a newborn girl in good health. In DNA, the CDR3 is TGTGCCAGCAGTTACTCGAGTCCCGGGACTAGCGGGGGCTCCTACGAGCAGTACTTC. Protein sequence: CASSYSSPGTSGGSYEQYF.